This T cell receptor beta chain was sequenced in a study of metastatic and nonmetastatic thyroid tumors. Thyroid surgery had not been preceded by any treatment in any patient. Study-level findings and limits: According to reports, the diversity of TCR beta was significantly higher in malignant thyroid tumors than in benign nodules, and this held in both blood and tumor samples.

This clone was seen at least ten times. Its target is unknown. Germline values: CDR1 SGHRS, CDR2 YFSETQ. Trimming removed 3 bases from V and 0 bases from J, with 13 bases in between. The CDR3 runs to 16 residues. TCRdb re-clonotyped the PCR reads via MiXCR. Here the sample spans 70,000 or so clones, 13% to 15% being singletons. The sample consisted of blood. This TCR derives from a male donor with papillary thyroid cancer or a benign thyroid nodule (not recorded which). Some clones in this sample may be carry-over from other donors' samples. The rearrangement uses TRBV5-1 and TRBJ2-1; TRBD2 is a possible D gene (6 bases). This CDR3 is CASSSSVVSSYNEQFF. In DNA form, the CDR3 reads TGCGCCAGCAGCTCTAGCGTGGTCAGCTCCTACAATGAGCAGTTCTTC.